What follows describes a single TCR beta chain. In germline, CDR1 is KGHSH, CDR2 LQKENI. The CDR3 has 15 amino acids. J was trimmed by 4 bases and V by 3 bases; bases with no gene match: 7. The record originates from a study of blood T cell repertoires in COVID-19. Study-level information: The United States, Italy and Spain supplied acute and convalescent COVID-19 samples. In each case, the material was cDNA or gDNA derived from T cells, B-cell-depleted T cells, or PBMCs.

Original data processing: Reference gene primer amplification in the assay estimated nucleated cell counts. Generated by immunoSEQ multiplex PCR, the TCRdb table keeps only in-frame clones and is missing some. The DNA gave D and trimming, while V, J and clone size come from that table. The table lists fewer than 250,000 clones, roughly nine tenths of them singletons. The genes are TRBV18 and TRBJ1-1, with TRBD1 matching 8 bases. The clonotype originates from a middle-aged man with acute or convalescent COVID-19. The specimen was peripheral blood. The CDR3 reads CASSPWTGWGTEAFF. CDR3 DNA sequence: TGTGCCAGCTCACCTTGGACAGGGTGGGGCACTGAAGCTTTCTTT.